Listed below are T cell receptor beta chains from one sample, sequenced in a study of cytomegalovirus exposure and HLA in healthy donors. Sequencing used immunoSEQ multiplex PCR; TCRdb keeps in-frame clones, though not all of them. The table shows roughly 150,000 clones, with just under 90% occurring only once. Sample: PBMCs. The receptors come from a woman under 30 in good health and CMV-seropositive. Both conserved end residues are part of each CDR3. Fields, in order: V gene, J gene, D gene, clone size, CDR3 protein, CDR3 DNA. The D gene is left open where the match is weak. Where a row states a size, it is once, few, many or the class of an expanded clone; other rows omit it.

v_gene: TRBV4-1; j_gene: TRBJ2-7; d_gene: TRBD2; abundance: few; CDR3aa: CASSPPRLAGEQYF; CDR3nt: TGCGCCAGCAGCCCCCCTCGACTAGCGGGCGAGCAGTACTTC
v_gene: TRBV5-3; j_gene: TRBJ2-4; d_gene: TRBD1; abundance: .; CDR3aa: CARSGDREGWAKNIQYF; CDR3nt: TGTGCCAGAAGCGGGGACAGGGAAGGATGGGCCAAAAACATTCAGTACTTC
v_gene: TRBV27; j_gene: TRBJ2-5; d_gene: TRBD2; abundance: .; CDR3aa: CASSLKAGGETQYF; CDR3nt: TGTGCCAGCAGTTTAAAAGCGGGAGGGGAGACCCAGTACTTC
v_gene: TRBV28; j_gene: TRBJ1-3; d_gene: .; abundance: .; CDR3aa: CASSLNRSRKYYF; CDR3nt: TGTGCCAGCAGTTTAAACCGGTCGCGGAAATACTATTTT
v_gene: TRBV19; j_gene: TRBJ2-3; d_gene: .; abundance: .; CDR3aa: CASTPAEAHTDTQYF; CDR3nt: TGTGCCAGTACCCCCGCGGAGGCCCACACAGATACGCAGTATTTT
v_gene: TRBV4-3; j_gene: TRBJ2-1; d_gene: TRBD1; abundance: .; CDR3aa: CASSQGGQWERNEQFF; CDR3nt: TGCGCCAGCAGCCAAGGGGGACAGTGGGAGAGAAATGAGCAGTTCTTC
v_gene: TRBV6-6; j_gene: TRBJ1-4; d_gene: .; abundance: .; CDR3aa: CASSYPGKGNEKLFF; CDR3nt: TGTGCCAGCAGTTACCCAGGGAAGGGTAATGAAAAACTGTTTTTT
v_gene: TRBV19; j_gene: TRBJ2-1; d_gene: .; abundance: .; CDR3aa: CASSPRLTGYNEQFF; CDR3nt: TGTGCCAGTAGTCCGCGACTAACCGGGTACAATGAGCAGTTCTTC
v_gene: TRBV19; j_gene: TRBJ2-4; d_gene: .; abundance: .; CDR3aa: CASSSPARKNIQYF; CDR3nt: TGTGCCAGTAGTAGTCCGGCCAGGAAAAACATTCAGTACTTC
v_gene: TRBV25-1; j_gene: TRBJ1-2; d_gene: TRBD1; abundance: .; CDR3aa: CASSELGGYYGYTF; CDR3nt: TGTGCCAGCAGTGAGCTAGGGGGCTACTATGGCTACACCTTC
v_gene: TRBV28; j_gene: TRBJ2-2; d_gene: TRBD1; abundance: .; CDR3aa: CASSSTGLNTGELFF; CDR3nt: TGTGCCAGCAGTTCGACAGGGTTGAACACCGGGGAGCTGTTTTTT
v_gene: TRBV19; j_gene: TRBJ2-7; d_gene: TRBD2; abundance: .; CDR3aa: CASSTTGSGSFYEQYF; CDR3nt: TGTGCCAGTAGTACCACCGGAAGCGGGAGTTTCTACGAGCAGTACTTC
v_gene: TRBV28; j_gene: TRBJ1-2; d_gene: .; abundance: .; CDR3aa: CASSLQVGVGYTF; CDR3nt: TGTGCCAGCAGTCTACAGGTTGGGGTAGGCTACACCTTC
v_gene: TRBV7-9; j_gene: TRBJ1-5; d_gene: .; abundance: .; CDR3aa: CASSQQLNQPQHF; CDR3nt: TGTGCCAGCAGCCAACAGTTGAATCAGCCCCAGCATTTT
v_gene: TRBV27; j_gene: TRBJ2-7; d_gene: .; abundance: .; CDR3aa: CASSYNRAYEQYF; CDR3nt: TGTGCCAGCAGTTATAACAGGGCCTACGAGCAGTACTTC
v_gene: TRBV18; j_gene: TRBJ2-1; d_gene: TRBD2; abundance: .; CDR3aa: CASSPQASGINEQFF; CDR3nt: TGTGCCAGCTCACCACAGGCTAGCGGGATCAATGAGCAGTTCTTC
v_gene: TRBV7-9; j_gene: TRBJ2-1; d_gene: TRBD2; abundance: .; CDR3aa: CASSMLAGGVNEQFF; CDR3nt: TGTGCCAGCAGCATGCTAGCGGGAGGAGTCAATGAGCAGTTCTTC
v_gene: TRBV4-3; j_gene: TRBJ1-2; d_gene: .; abundance: .; CDR3aa: CASSQEGAVPYGYTF; CDR3nt: TGCGCCAGCAGCCAAGAGGGGGCAGTCCCCTATGGCTACACCTTC
v_gene: TRBV13; j_gene: TRBJ2-1; d_gene: .; abundance: .; CDR3aa: CASSLQGGNEQFF; CDR3nt: TGTGCCAGCAGCTTACAGGGGGGCAATGAGCAGTTCTTC
v_gene: TRBV10-1; j_gene: TRBJ1-1; d_gene: TRBD1; abundance: .; CDR3aa: CASSESKDRIWTEAFF; CDR3nt: TGCGCCAGCAGTGAGTCGAAGGACAGGATATGGACTGAAGCTTTCTTT
v_gene: TRBV15; j_gene: TRBJ1-1; d_gene: TRBD1; abundance: .; CDR3aa: CATSTGQAEAFF; CDR3nt: TGTGCCACCAGCACGGGACAGGCAGAAGCTTTCTTT
v_gene: TRBV18; j_gene: TRBJ1-3; d_gene: TRBD1; abundance: .; CDR3aa: CASSENQGVGNTIYF; CDR3nt: TGTGCCAGCTCAGAGAACCAGGGGGTCGGAAACACCATATATTTT
v_gene: TRBV30; j_gene: TRBJ2-2; d_gene: .; abundance: once; CDR3aa: CAWSTGKERELFF; CDR3nt: TGTGCCTGGAGTACAGGGAAGGAGAGGGAGCTGTTTTTT
v_gene: TRBV9; j_gene: TRBJ2-2; d_gene: TRBD2; abundance: .; CDR3aa: CASSPGLAGGATGELFF; CDR3nt: TGTGCCAGCAGCCCGGGACTAGCGGGAGGGGCCACCGGGGAGCTGTTTTTT
v_gene: TRBV18; j_gene: TRBJ1-1; d_gene: .; abundance: .; CDR3aa: CASSPPAGMWHTEAFF; CDR3nt: TGTGCCAGCTCACCACCGGCAGGGATGTGGCACACTGAAGCTTTCTTT
v_gene: TRBV11-2; j_gene: TRBJ2-1; d_gene: TRBD1; abundance: .; CDR3aa: CASSLATGTGPYNEQFF; CDR3nt: TGTGCCAGCAGCTTAGCTACCGGGACAGGGCCCTACAATGAGCAGTTCTTC
v_gene: TRBV27; j_gene: TRBJ2-3; d_gene: .; abundance: .; CDR3aa: CASSFLPTDTQYF; CDR3nt: TGTGCCAGCAGTTTCCTACCCACAGATACGCAGTATTTT